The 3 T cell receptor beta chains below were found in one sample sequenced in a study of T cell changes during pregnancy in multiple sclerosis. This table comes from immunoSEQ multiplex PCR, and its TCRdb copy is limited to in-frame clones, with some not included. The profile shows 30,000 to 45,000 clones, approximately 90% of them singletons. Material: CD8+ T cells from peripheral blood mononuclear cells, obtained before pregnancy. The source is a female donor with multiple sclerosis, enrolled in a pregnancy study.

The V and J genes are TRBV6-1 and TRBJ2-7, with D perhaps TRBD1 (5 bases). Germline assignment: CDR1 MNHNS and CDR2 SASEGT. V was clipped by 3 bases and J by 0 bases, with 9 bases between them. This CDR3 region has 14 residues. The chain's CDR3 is CASSEDITSYEQYF. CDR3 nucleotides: TGTGCCAGCAGTGAGGACATTACCTCCTACGAGCAGTACTTC.

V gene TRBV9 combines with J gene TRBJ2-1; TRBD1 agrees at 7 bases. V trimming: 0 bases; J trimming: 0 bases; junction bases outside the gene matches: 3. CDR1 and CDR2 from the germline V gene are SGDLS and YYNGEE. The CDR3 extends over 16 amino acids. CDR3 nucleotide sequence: TGTGCCAGCAGCGTAGAGGGGGCCTACTCCTACAATGAGCAGTTCTTC. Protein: CASSVEGAYSYNEQFF.

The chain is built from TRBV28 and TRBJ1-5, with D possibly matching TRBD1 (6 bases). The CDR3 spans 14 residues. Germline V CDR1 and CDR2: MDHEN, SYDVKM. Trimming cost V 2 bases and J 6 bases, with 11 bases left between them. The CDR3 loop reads CASSLGQGSQPQHF. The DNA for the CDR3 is TGTGCCAGCAGTTTAGGGCAGGGGAGTCAGCCCCAGCATTTT.